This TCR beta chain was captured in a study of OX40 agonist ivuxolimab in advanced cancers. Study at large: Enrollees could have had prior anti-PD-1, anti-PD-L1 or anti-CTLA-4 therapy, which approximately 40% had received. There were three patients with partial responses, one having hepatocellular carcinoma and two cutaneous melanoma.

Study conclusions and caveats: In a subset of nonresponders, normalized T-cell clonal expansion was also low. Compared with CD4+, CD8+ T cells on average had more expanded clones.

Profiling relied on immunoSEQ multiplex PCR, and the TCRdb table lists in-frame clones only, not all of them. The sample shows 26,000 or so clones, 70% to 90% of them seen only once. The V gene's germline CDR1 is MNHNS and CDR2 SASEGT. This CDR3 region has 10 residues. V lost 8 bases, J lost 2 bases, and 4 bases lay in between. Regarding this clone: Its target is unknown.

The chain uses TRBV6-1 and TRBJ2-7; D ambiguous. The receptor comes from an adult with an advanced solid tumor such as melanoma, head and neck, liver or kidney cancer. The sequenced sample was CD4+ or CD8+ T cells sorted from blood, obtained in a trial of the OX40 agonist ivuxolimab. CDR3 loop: CASGPYEQYF. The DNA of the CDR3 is TGTGCCAGCGGCCCCTACGAGCAGTACTTC.